The clone carrying this T cell receptor (beta chain) was detected only a few times. The data were taken from a study of shared clonotypes between healthy human individuals. Libraries were prepared by immunoSEQ multiplex PCR; TCRdb keeps only in-frame clonotypes and omits some of them. Found here are fewer than 600,000 clones, 70% to 80% of them singletons; the top ten hold about 13%. The CDR3 runs to 14 residues. Per germline, CDR1 KGHSH and CDR2 LQKENI. V lost 3 bases to trimming and J lost 3 bases, with 9 bases between them. The TCR originated in a woman aged 40 to 55 in good health. Some clones in this sample may be carry-over from other donors' samples. Sequencing was carried out using PBMCs. This chain joins TRBV18 and TRBJ1-5; D call uncertain. CDR3: CASSPGQDNQPQHF. The DNA of the CDR3 is TGTGCCAGCTCACCCGGCCAGGACAATCAGCCCCAGCATTTT.